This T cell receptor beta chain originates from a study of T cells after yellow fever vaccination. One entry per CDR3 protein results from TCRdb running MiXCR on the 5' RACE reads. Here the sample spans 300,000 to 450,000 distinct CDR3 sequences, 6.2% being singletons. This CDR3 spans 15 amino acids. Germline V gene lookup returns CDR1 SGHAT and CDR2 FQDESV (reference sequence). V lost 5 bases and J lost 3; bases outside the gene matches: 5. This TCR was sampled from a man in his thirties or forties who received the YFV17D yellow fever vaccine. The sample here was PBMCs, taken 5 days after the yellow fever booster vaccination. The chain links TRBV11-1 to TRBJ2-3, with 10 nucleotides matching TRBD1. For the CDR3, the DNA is TGTGCCAGCAGCCTACGGGACAGGGGTACAGATACGCAGTATTTT. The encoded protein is CASSLRDRGTDTQYF.